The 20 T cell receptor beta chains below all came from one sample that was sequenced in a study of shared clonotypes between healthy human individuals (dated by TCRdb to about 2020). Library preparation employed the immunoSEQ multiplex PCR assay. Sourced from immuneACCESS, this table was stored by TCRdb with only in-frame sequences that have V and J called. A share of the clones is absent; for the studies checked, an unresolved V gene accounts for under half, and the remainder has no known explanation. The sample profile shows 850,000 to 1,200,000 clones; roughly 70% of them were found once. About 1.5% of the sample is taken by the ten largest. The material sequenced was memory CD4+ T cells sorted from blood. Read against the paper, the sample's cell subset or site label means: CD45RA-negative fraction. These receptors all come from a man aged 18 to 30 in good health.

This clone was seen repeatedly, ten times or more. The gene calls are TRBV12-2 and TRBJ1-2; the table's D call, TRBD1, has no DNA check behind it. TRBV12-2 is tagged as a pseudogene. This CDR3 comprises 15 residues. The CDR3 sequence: CASRSDSFPNYGYTF. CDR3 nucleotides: TGTGCAAGTCGCTCCGACAGCTTTCCTAACTATGGCTACACCTTC.

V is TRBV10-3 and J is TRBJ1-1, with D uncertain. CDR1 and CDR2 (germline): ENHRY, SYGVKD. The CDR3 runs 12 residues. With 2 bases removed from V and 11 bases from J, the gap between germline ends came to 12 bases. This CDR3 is CAISEGGGRAFF. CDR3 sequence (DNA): TGTGCCATCAGTGAGGGAGGCGGTAGGGCTTTCTTT.

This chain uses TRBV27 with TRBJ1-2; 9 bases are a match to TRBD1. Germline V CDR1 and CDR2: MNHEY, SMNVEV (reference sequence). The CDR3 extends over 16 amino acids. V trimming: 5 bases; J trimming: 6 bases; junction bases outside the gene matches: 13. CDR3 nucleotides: TGTGCCAGCAGTACCCCGATGGACAGGGGTAGGCATGGCTACACCTTC. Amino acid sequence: CASSTPMDRGRHGYTF.

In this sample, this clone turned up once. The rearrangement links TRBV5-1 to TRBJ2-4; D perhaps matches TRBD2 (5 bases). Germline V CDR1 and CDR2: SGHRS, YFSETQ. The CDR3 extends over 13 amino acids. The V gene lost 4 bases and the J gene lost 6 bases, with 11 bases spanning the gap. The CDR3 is CASSALEGNIQYF. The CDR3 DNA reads TGCGCCAGCAGCGCCCTCGAGGGAAACATTCAGTACTTC. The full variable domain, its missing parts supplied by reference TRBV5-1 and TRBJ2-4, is KAGVTQTPRYLIKTRGQQVTLSCSPISGHRSVSWYQQTPGQGLQFLFEYFSETQRNKGNFPGRFSGRQFSNSRSEMNVSTLELGDSALYLCASSALEGNIQYFGAGTRLSVL.

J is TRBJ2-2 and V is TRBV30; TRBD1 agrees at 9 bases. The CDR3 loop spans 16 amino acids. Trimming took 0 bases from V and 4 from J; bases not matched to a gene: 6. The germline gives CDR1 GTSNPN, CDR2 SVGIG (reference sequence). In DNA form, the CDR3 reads TGTGCCTGGAGTGTAAGGGCGACAGGGGGCACCGGGGAGCTGTTTTTT. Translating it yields CAWSVRATGGTGELFF.

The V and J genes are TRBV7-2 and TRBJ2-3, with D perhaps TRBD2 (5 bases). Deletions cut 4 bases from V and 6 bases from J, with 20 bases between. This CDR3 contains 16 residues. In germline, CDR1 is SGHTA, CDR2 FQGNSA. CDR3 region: CASSYAAERGYDTQYF. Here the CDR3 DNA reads TGTGCCAGCAGCTACGCGGCCGAGAGAGGGTACGATACGCAGTATTTT. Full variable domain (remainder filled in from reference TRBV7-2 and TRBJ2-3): GAGVSQSPSNKVTEKGKDVELRCDPISGHTALYWYRQSLGQGLEFLIYFQGNSAPDKSGLPSDRFSAERTGGSVSTLTIQRTQQEDSAVYLCASSYAAERGYDTQYFGPGTRLTVL.

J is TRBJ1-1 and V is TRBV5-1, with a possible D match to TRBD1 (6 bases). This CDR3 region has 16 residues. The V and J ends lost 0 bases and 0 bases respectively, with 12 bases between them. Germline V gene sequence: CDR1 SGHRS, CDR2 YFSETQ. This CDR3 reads CASSLGQGIMNTEAFF. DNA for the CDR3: TGCGCCAGCAGCTTGGGCCAGGGGATAATGAACACTGAAGCTTTCTTT.

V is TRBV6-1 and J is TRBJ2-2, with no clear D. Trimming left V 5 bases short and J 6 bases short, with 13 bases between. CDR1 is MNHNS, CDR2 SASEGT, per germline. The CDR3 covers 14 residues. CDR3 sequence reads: CASSSRGVPGELFF. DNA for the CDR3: TGTGCCAGCAGTTCCCGAGGAGTCCCCGGGGAGCTGTTTTTT.

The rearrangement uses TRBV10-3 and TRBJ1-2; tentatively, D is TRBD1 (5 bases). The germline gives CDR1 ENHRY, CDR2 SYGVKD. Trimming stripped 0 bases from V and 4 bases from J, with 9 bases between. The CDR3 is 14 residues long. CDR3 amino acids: CAISESVGGYGYTF. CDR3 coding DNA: TGTGCCATCAGTGAGTCGGTCGGGGGCTATGGCTACACCTTC.

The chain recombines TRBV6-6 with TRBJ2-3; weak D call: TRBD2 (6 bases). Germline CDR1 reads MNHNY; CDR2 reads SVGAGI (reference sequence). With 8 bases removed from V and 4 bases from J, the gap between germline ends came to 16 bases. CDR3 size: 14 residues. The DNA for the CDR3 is TGTGCCAGCGGTAACGGGAGCGTCGCAGATACGCAGTATTTT. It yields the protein CASGNGSVADTQYF.

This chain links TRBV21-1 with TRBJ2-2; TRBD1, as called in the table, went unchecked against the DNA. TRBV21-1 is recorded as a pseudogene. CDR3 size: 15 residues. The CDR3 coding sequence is TGTGCCAGCAGCAAAGCGGGGCAGAACACCGGGGAGCTGTTTTTT. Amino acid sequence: CASSKAGQNTGELFF.

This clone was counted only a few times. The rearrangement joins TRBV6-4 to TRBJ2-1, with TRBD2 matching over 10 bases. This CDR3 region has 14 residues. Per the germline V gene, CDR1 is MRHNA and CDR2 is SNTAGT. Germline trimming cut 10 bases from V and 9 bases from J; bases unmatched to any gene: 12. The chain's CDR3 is CATKIAGGSGEQFF. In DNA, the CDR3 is TGTGCCACCAAGATAGCGGGAGGTTCTGGTGAGCAGTTCTTC.

Here the CDR3 reads CASSFVTNEKLFF. In DNA, the CDR3 is TGTGCCAGCAGTTTCGTAACTAATGAAAAACTGTTTTTT. The chain joins TRBV27 to TRBJ1-4; D gene unclear. The CDR3 is 13 amino acids. The germline V and J ends were trimmed by 3 bases and 1 base, with 3 bases remaining between them. Germline assignment: CDR1 MNHEY and CDR2 SMNVEV (reference sequence).

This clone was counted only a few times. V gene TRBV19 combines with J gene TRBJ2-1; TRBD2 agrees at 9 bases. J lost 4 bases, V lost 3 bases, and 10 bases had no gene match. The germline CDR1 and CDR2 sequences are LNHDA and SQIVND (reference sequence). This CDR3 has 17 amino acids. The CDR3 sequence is CASSILLSGLAYNEQFF. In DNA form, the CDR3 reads TGTGCCAGTAGTATTCTCCTGTCGGGACTAGCTTACAATGAGCAGTTCTTC.

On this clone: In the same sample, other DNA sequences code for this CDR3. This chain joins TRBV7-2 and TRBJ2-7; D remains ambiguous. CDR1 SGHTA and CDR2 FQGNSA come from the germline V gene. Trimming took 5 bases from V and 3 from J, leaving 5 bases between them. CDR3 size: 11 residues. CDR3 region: CASSPGYEQYF. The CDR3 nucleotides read TGTGCCAGCAGCCCCGGCTACGAGCAGTACTTC.

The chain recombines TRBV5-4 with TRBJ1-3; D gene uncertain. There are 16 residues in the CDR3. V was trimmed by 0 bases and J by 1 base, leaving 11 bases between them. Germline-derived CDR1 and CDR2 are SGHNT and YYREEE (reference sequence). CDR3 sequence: CASSLDSRPSGNTIYF. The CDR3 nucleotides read TGTGCCAGCAGCTTGGACAGTCGGCCATCTGGAAACACCATATATTTT. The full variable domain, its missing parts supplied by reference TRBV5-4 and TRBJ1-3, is ETGVTQSPTHLIKTRGQQVTLRCSSQSGHNTVSWYQQALGQGPQFIFQYYREEENGRGNFPPRFSGLQFPNYSSELNVNALELDDSALYLCASSLDSRPSGNTIYFGEGSWLTVV.

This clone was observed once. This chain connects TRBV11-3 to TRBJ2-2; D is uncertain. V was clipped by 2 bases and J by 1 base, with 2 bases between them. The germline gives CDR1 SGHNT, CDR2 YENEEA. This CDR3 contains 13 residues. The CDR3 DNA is TGTGCCAGCAGCTTATTGAACACCGGGGAGCTGTTTTTT. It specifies CASSLLNTGELFF.

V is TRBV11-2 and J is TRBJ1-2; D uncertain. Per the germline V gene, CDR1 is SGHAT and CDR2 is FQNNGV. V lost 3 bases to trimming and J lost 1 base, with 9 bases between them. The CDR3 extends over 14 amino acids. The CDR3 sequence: CASSFGAGNYGYTF. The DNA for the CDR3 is TGTGCCAGCAGCTTTGGTGCGGGTAACTATGGCTACACCTTC.

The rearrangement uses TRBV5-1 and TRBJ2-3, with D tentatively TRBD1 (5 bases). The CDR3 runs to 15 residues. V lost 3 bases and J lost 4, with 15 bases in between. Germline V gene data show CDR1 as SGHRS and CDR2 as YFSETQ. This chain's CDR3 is CASSSRLSRADTQYF. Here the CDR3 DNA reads TGCGCCAGCAGCTCAAGATTATCCAGGGCAGATACGCAGTATTTT.

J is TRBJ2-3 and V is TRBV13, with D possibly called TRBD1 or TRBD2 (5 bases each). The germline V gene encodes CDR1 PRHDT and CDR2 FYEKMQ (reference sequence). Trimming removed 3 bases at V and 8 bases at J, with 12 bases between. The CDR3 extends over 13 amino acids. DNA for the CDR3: TGTGCCAGCAGCTTCCGGGACCCGGCTACGCAGTATTTT. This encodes CASSFRDPATQYF.